Listed below are T cell receptor beta chains from one sample, sequenced in a study of shared clonotypes between healthy human individuals. The repertoire was sequenced with immunoSEQ multiplex PCR; TCRdb's copy has only in-frame clones and lacks some. In the table there are 1.6 million or so clones, approximately 98.5% of which are singletons. The sample was naive CD4+ T cells sorted from blood. The receptor set was obtained from a man aged 25-45 years in good health. Both conserved end residues are part of each CDR3. Fields, in order: D gene, CDR3 length, clone size, J gene, V gene, CDR3 DNA, CDR3 protein. D genes are given only for firm matches. Where a row states a size, it is once, few, many or the class of an expanded clone; other rows omit it.

NA	13	NA	TRBJ2-7	TRBV6-1	TGTGCCAGCAGTAGGTTGAGCTCCTACGAGCAGTACTTC	CASSRLSSYEQYF
NA	15	NA	TRBJ2-4	TRBV18	TGTGCCAGCTCACCCCCGGCACTAGCCAAAAACATTCAGTACTTC	CASSPPALAKNIQYF
NA	15	once	TRBJ2-5	TRBV27	TGTGCCAGCAGGGACCGGGGCTCCCTCCGGGAGACCCAGTACTTC	CASRDRGSLRETQYF
TRBD1	15	NA	TRBJ1-1	TRBV14	TGTGCCAGCAGCCAACTTGACAGGGGGCGTACTGAAGCTTTCTTT	CASSQLDRGRTEAFF
NA	14	NA	TRBJ2-1	TRBV2	TGTGCCAGCACTGGGAGCGGTAGGGGGGGTGAGCAGTTCTTC	CASTGSGRGGEQFF
TRBD1	16	NA	TRBJ2-1	TRBV19	TGTGCCAGTAGTATATTTGGGACAGGGTCCTACAATGAGCAGTTCTTC	CASSIFGTGSYNEQFF
NA	16	NA	TRBJ2-7	TRBV14	TGTGCCAGCAACCACCGGAAGACAGGTTTCCGCTACGAGCAGTACTTC	CASNHRKTGFRYEQYF
TRBD2	12	NA	TRBJ2-1	TRBV6-6	TGTGCCTGGGGGGGGACTGTCAATGAGCAGTTCTTC	CAWGGTVNEQFF
TRBD1	14	NA	TRBJ2-1	TRBV5-1	TGCGCCAGCAGCTTAGGACAGGCACACAATGAGCAGTTCTTC	CASSLGQAHNEQFF
TRBD2	15	NA	TRBJ2-7	TRBV28	TGTGCCAGCGGAAGGACTAGCGGTGGTTCGGGCGAGCAGTACTTC	CASGRTSGGSGEQYF
NA	14	once	TRBJ1-1	TRBV5-1	TGCGCCAGCAGCTTGAGCCAGGGGTACACTGAAGCTTTCTTT	CASSLSQGYTEAFF
NA	15	NA	TRBJ1-5	TRBV6-1	TGTGCCAGCAGTGAAGCGGCAGGGCACAATCAGCCCCAGCATTTT	CASSEAAGHNQPQHF
NA	13	NA	TRBJ2-3	TRBV28	TGTGCCAGCAGTTTAAGCAACACAGATACGCAGTATTTT	CASSLSNTDTQYF
NA	13	NA	TRBJ2-3	TRBV19	TGTGCCAGTAGTAAGCTGAACACAGATACGCAGTATTTT	CASSKLNTDTQYF
NA	15	NA	TRBJ2-7	TRBV5-1	TGCGCCAGCAGCGAGCCGGGACGGAGCTCCTACGAGCAGTACTTC	CASSEPGRSSYEQYF
NA	16	NA	TRBJ1-1	TRBV7-8	TGTGCCAGCAGCTTAGCTCACGGAAAGATTAACACTGAAGCTTTCTTT	CASSLAHGKINTEAFF
TRBD1	13	NA	TRBJ2-7	TRBV29-1	TGCAGCGTTGGGACGGGACAGGGGTACGAGCAGTACTTC	CSVGTGQGYEQYF
TRBD1	15	NA	TRBJ2-2	TRBV18	TGTGCCAGCTCAGAACGACAGGGCGGCACCGGGGAGCTGTTTTTT	CASSERQGGTGELFF
NA	12	NA	TRBJ2-3	TRBV11-3	TGTGCCAGCAGCTTTCTCCCAGATACGCAGTATTTT	CASSFLPDTQYF
NA	15	NA	TRBJ2-2	TRBV11-3	TGTGCCAGCAGCTTCTCCGGGACGAACACCGGGGAGCTGTTTTTT	CASSFSGTNTGELFF
NA	14	NA	TRBJ1-5	TRBV28	TGTGCCAGCAGTTTCGACAGGAGCAATCAGCCCCAGCATTTT	CASSFDRSNQPQHF